The 21 T cell receptor beta chains reported below all come from one sample, sequenced in a study of blood T cell repertoires in COVID-19. Only in-frame clones appear in the TCRdb table, and some are missing; sequencing was by immunoSEQ multiplex PCR. The sample shows about 63,000 clones, approximately 82% of them seen only once. Source material: peripheral blood. The receptor source for this set is a human donor in a cohort sampled during active COVID-19.

The chain joins TRBV19 to TRBJ2-1; perhaps TRBD2 as D (7 bases). CDR1 and CDR2 from the germline V gene are LNHDA and SQIVND (reference sequence). The V and J ends lost 9 bases and 6 bases respectively, with 24 bases between them. CDR3 size: 16 residues. The CDR3 here is CASQKNFRGRANEQFF. In DNA form, the CDR3 reads TGTGCCAGCCAGAAGAACTTTAGGGGGAGGGCCAATGAGCAGTTCTTC.

The V call is TRBV5-1, the J call TRBJ1-1; 8 bases match TRBD1. CDR1 is SGHRS, CDR2 YFSETQ, per germline. J lost 0 bases, V lost 3 bases, and 4 bases had no gene match. The length of the CDR3 is 15 residues. CDR3 sequence (DNA): TGCGCCAGCAGCTGGAGGACAGGGATGAACACTGAAGCTTTCTTT. As protein: CASSWRTGMNTEAFF.

The chain links TRBV6-4 to TRBJ2-7; D might be TRBD2 (5 bases). Germline V lookup: CDR1 MRHNA, CDR2 SNTAGT. Trimming left V 0 bases short and J 4 bases short, with 19 bases between. The CDR3 has 17 amino acids. The CDR3 protein is CASSDSPTVLVLYEQYF. DNA for the CDR3: TGTGCCAGCAGTGACTCCCCAACGGTACTAGTCCTTTACGAGCAGTACTTC.

The CDR3 loop is CSASPNDRGLNQPQHF. For the CDR3, the DNA is TGCAGTGCTAGTCCCAATGACAGGGGGCTTAATCAGCCCCAGCATTTT. This chain connects TRBV20-1 to TRBJ1-5, with 10 bases aligning to TRBD1. V lost 3 bases, J lost 4 bases, and 9 bases stayed unmatched. The CDR3 sequence is 16 residues long. Germline assignment: CDR1 DFQATT and CDR2 SNEGSKA (reference sequence).

The chain couples TRBV5-8 to TRBJ2-1; D is uncertain. Germline CDR1 is SGHTS and CDR2 is YDEGEE. Trimming removed 9 bases from V and 9 bases from J, with 16 bases in between. CDR3 size: 12 residues. The CDR3 region is CAKQRGVLEQFF. CDR3 in DNA: TGTGCCAAGCAGCGTGGAGTTCTTGAGCAGTTCTTC.

The chain has TRBV11-3 and TRBJ1-1, with no clear D. CDR3 size: 12 residues. Trimming took off 7 bases at V and 0 bases at J, with 6 bases between the two ends. Germline CDR1 and CDR2: SGHNT and YENEEA. The CDR3 is CASTTLNTEAFF. The CDR3 coding sequence is TGTGCCAGCACAACATTGAACACTGAAGCTTTCTTT.

This clone was picked up a small number of times. The germline gene is not matched at one end of the junction; a read error may be the cause. The J gene is TRBJ1-1, the V gene TRBV19; D perhaps matches TRBD1 (5 bases). CDR1 is LNHDA, CDR2 SQIVND, per germline (reference sequence). The CDR3 is 14 amino acids. CDR3 sequence: CATSLGGVSTEAFF. CDR3 in DNA: TGTGCCACTAGTCTCGGGGGGGTTAGCACTGAAGCTTTCTTT.

This clone is labeled as medium-sized. The rearrangement joins TRBV5-1 to TRBJ2-1, with a possible D match to TRBD1 (6 bases). The CDR3 totals 16 residues. The germline gives CDR1 SGHRS, CDR2 YFSETQ. The V end was cut by 2 bases, the J end by 6 bases, with 18 bases between. The CDR3 DNA follows: TGCGCCAGCAGCTTCCCTCTAGGGGGAAAGGTCAATGAGCAGTTCTTC. Protein sequence: CASSFPLGGKVNEQFF. Combining the CDR3 with reference TRBV5-1 and TRBJ2-1 gives the whole variable domain KAGVTQTPRYLIKTRGQQVTLSCSPISGHRSVSWYQQTPGQGLQFLFEYFSETQRNKGNFPGRFSGRQFSNSRSEMNVSTLELGDSALYLCASSFPLGGKVNEQFFGPGTRLTVL.

This clone was detected only a few times. CDR3 nucleotides: TGTGCCAGCAGTTTGACCGGGACAGGGGCGAGCTACACCTTC. This sequence encodes CASSLTGTGASYTF. The chain is built from TRBV28 and TRBJ1-2; 10 bases agree with TRBD1. Trimming cost V 3 bases and J 9 bases; bases outside gene matches: 7. Per the germline V gene, CDR1 is MDHEN and CDR2 is SYDVKM. This CDR3 has 14 residues.

The chain joins TRBV2 to TRBJ1-5, with TRBD1 matching over 9 bases. This CDR3 has 16 amino acids. V dropped 4 bases and J dropped 1; count of bases not matched to a gene: 5. Germline lookup yields CDR1 SNHLY and CDR2 FYNNEI. The CDR3 DNA follows: TGTGCCAGCAGTGCGGACAGGGGAGGGAGCAATCAGCCCCAGCATTTT. Protein: CASSADRGGSNQPQHF.

The rearrangement links TRBV4-1 to TRBJ2-5, with 9 bases aligning to TRBD2. CDR1 and CDR2 (germline): MGHRA, YSYEKL. V trimming: 5 bases; J trimming: 6 bases; junction bases outside the gene matches: 13. The CDR3 spans 16 residues. In nucleotides, the CDR3 is TGCGCCAGCAGCGTCCACCCCGGGACTAGCAGGCAGACCCAGTACTTC. This translates into CASSVHPGTSRQTQYF.

The chain has TRBV29-1 and TRBJ1-2; TRBD1 matches at 8 bases. This CDR3 spans 12 amino acids. Germline values: CDR1 SQVTM, CDR2 ANQGSEA. V lost 6 bases and J lost 6; bases outside the gene matches: 6. CDR3 protein: CSVRTGSHGYTF. In DNA, the CDR3 is TGCAGCGTGAGGACAGGGAGCCATGGCTACACCTTC.

This chain links TRBV4-1 with TRBJ2-7; D is undetermined. The CDR3 loop spans 14 amino acids. CDR1 and CDR2 (germline): MGHRA, YSYEKL. V was cut by 5 bases and J by 0 bases, with 11 bases left in between. CDR3 in amino acids: CASSGMESSYEQYF. In nucleotides, the CDR3 is TGCGCCAGCAGCGGCATGGAGAGCTCCTACGAGCAGTACTTC.

V gene TRBV10-3 combines with J gene TRBJ2-3; 10 nucleotides align to TRBD2. This CDR3 comprises 13 residues. Trimming at V came to 3 bases and at J to 6 bases, leaving 0 bases not matched to a gene. From germline, CDR1 is ENHRY and CDR2 SYGVKD. In nucleotides, the CDR3 is TGTGCCATCAGTGAACTAGCGGGGGATACGCAGTATTTT. Translation gives CAISELAGDTQYF.

This clone was detected only once. The rearrangement uses TRBV7-2 and TRBJ1-1; possibly TRBD1 for D (5 bases). Germline V gives CDR1 SGHTA, CDR2 FQGNSA. This CDR3 comprises 15 residues. V was shortened by 3 bases and J by 1 base, with 12 bases between the two germline ends. The CDR3 reads CASSFALDRNTEAFF. The CDR3 coding sequence is TGTGCCAGCAGCTTTGCCCTTGACAGGAACACTGAAGCTTTCTTT.

The chain couples TRBV5-6 to TRBJ2-3; 8 bases are shared with TRBD1. The J segment lost 5 bases and the V segment lost 4 bases, leaving 18 bases of the junction unmatched. In germline, CDR1 is SGHDT, CDR2 YYEEEE. The CDR3 is 18 residues long. Here the CDR3 reads CASSPTKRTGRYGDTQYF. Here the CDR3 DNA reads TGTGCCAGCAGCCCCACCAAGAGGACAGGGAGGTATGGAGATACGCAGTATTTT.

The chain employs TRBV20-1 and TRBJ2-4; 7 bases fit TRBD2. The CDR3 is 17 residues long. V was clipped by 3 bases and J by 0 bases; unmatched bases: 11. Germline loops: CDR1 DFQATT, CDR2 SNEGSKA (reference sequence). CDR3 sequence (DNA): TGCAGTGCTAGTTCCCTGGGGAGGGCGGGAGCCAAAAACATTCAGTACTTC. This codes for CSASSLGRAGAKNIQYF.

V is TRBV5-1 and J is TRBJ2-1; perhaps TRBD1 as D (6 bases). V gave up 0 bases and J gave up 8 bases, with 12 bases separating them. The CDR3 spans 14 residues. From germline, CDR1 is SGHRS and CDR2 YFSETQ. Here the CDR3 DNA reads TGCGCCAGCAGCTTGGCGGACAGCATGGATGAGCAGTTCTTC. It encodes CASSLADSMDEQFF.

The chain couples TRBV4-1 to TRBJ2-7; 11 bases align to TRBD2. Trimming cost V 1 base and J 3 bases; bases outside gene matches: 2. The CDR3 has 15 residues. CDR1 MGHRA and CDR2 YSYEKL come from the germline V gene. CDR3 in DNA: TGCGCCAGCAGCCAAGTGGGGACTAGCGGCTACGAGCAGTACTTC. The encoded protein is CASSQVGTSGYEQYF.

The chain joins TRBV14 to TRBJ2-3; 7 bases line up with TRBD2. CDR1 and CDR2 (germline): SGHDN, FVKESK. Trimming at V came to 4 bases and at J to 1 base, leaving 5 bases not matched to a gene. The CDR3 extends over 15 amino acids. The CDR3 sequence is CASSRNLAGTDTQYF. The DNA of the CDR3 is TGTGCCAGCAGCCGTAATCTAGCGGGCACAGATACGCAGTATTTT.

The chain joins TRBV4-2 to TRBJ2-5, with D maybe TRBD2 (6 bases). Trimming removed 1 base at V and 5 bases at J, with 14 bases between. Germline assignment: CDR1 LGHNA and CDR2 YNFKEQ. The CDR3 totals 15 residues. For the CDR3, the DNA is TGTGCCAGCAGCCAAGTAGGAGGGATGTTGGAGACCCAGTACTTC. This gives the protein CASSQVGGMLETQYF.